The 14 T cell receptor beta chains listed next were all sequenced from one sample in a study of T cell responses to AZD1222 COVID-19 vaccine. Only in-frame clones appear in the TCRdb table, and some are missing; sequencing was by immunoSEQ multiplex PCR. The sample contains 120,000 to 150,000 clones, roughly 90% of which appear only once. This specimen consisted of peripheral blood, obtained on day 0 of AZD1222 vaccination. The receptor set was obtained from an adult in good health.

The CDR3 reads CASSVEDRAFYGYTF. CDR3 DNA: TGTGCCAGCAGCGTAGAGGACAGGGCATTCTATGGCTACACCTTC. The J gene is TRBJ1-2, the V gene TRBV9, with TRBD1 matching over 8 bases. Per germline, CDR1 SGDLS and CDR2 YYNGEE. V gave up 0 bases and J gave up 4 bases; unmatched junction bases: 5. CDR3 length: 15 residues.

The V gene is TRBV7-9, the J gene TRBJ2-3, with 9 nucleotides matching TRBD1. This CDR3 has 15 amino acids. Germline V gene lookup returns CDR1 SEHNR and CDR2 FQNEAQ (reference sequence). After removal of 8 bases from V and 5 bases from J, the junction contained 11 bases not matched to a gene. The CDR3 reads CASLSRDRAKDTQYF. CDR3 coding DNA: TGTGCCAGCTTAAGCCGGGACAGGGCGAAAGATACGCAGTATTTT.

V gene TRBV5-6 combines with J gene TRBJ1-4, with D unclear. V was pared by 0 bases and J by 10 bases, with 7 bases between. The CDR3 loop spans 12 amino acids. Germline V gene sequence: CDR1 SGHDT, CDR2 YYEEEE. CDR3 protein: CASSLVYGKLFF. The CDR3 DNA reads as TGTGCCAGCAGCTTGGTCTATGGAAAACTGTTTTTT. Drawing the rest from reference TRBV5-6 and TRBJ1-4, the complete variable domain is DAGVTQSPTHLIKTRGQQVTLRCSPKSGHDTVSWYQQALGQGPQFIFQYYEEEERQRGNFPDRFSGHQFPNYSSELNVNALLLGDSALYLCASSLVYGKLFFGSGTQLSVL.

The chain recombines TRBV6-5 with TRBJ1-6, with 9 bases lining up with TRBD1. In germline, CDR1 is MNHEY, CDR2 SVGAGI. This CDR3 comprises 14 residues. The trim removed 4 bases at V and 7 bases at J, leaving 2 bases unmatched. For the CDR3, the DNA is TGTGCCAGCAGTTGGGGACAGGGAAATTCACCCCTCCACTTT. It encodes CASSWGQGNSPLHF.

This chain connects TRBV7-9 to TRBJ1-2; D gene unclear. The V gene's germline CDR1 is SEHNR and CDR2 FQNEAQ (reference sequence). This CDR3 contains 12 residues. V was cut by 6 bases and J by 4 bases, with 9 bases left in between. The CDR3 DNA follows: TGTGCCAGCAGGGTCTCTAGCTATGGCTACACCTTC. It encodes CASRVSSYGYTF.

The V gene is TRBV7-9, the J gene TRBJ1-3; D unresolved. This CDR3 is 15 amino acids long. Per the germline V gene, CDR1 is SEHNR and CDR2 is FQNEAQ (reference sequence). V was clipped by 4 bases and J by 2 bases, with 12 bases between them. In nucleotides, the CDR3 is TGTGCCAGCAGCTCCGTCGTCGGGGCTGGAAACACCATATATTTT. This codes for CASSSVVGAGNTIYF.

In this sample, this clone turned up once. This chain connects TRBV27 to TRBJ1-5; TRBD1 matches 8 bases. The CDR3 extends over 14 amino acids. The germline V gene has CDR1 MNHEY and CDR2 SMNVEV (reference sequence). V shed 3 bases and J 6 bases; nucleotides not matched to a gene: 4. CDR3 region: CASSFGQGVQPQHF. The CDR3 DNA reads TGTGCCAGCAGTTTTGGACAGGGAGTTCAGCCCCAGCATTTT.

The chain joins TRBV19 to TRBJ1-2; 9 nucleotides match TRBD1. This CDR3 region has 17 residues. V trimming: 2 bases; J trimming: 0 bases; junction bases outside the gene matches: 7. Germline-derived CDR1 and CDR2 are LNHDA and SQIVND (reference sequence). CDR3 protein: CASSILGQGSANYGYTF. The DNA of the CDR3 is TGTGCCAGTAGTATATTGGGACAGGGTTCGGCTAACTATGGCTACACCTTC.

The chain uses TRBV7-9 and TRBJ1-2; D not resolved. V was cut by 4 bases and J by 8 bases, with 20 bases left in between. From germline, CDR1 is SEHNR and CDR2 FQNEAQ (reference sequence). CDR3 length: 15 amino acids. CDR3 in DNA: TGTGCCAGCAGCTCGCAGACACTCCAACTGGGCGGCTACACCTTC. This codes for CASSSQTLQLGGYTF.

The chain uses TRBV27 and TRBJ1-6; a weak D match, TRBD1 (6 bases). This CDR3 spans 14 amino acids. V was pared by 7 bases and J by 7 bases, with 14 bases between. Germline-derived CDR1 and CDR2 are MNHEY and SMNVEV (reference sequence). In DNA, the CDR3 is TGTGCCAGCAACGGCAGGGGATGGAATTCACCCCTCCACTTT. This gives the protein CASNGRGWNSPLHF.

The V gene is TRBV7-2, the J gene TRBJ2-2, with D hard to call. There are 15 residues in the CDR3. The germline CDR1 and CDR2 sequences are SGHTA and FQGNSA. Trimming took off 1 base at V and 2 bases at J, with 8 bases between the two ends. CDR3 protein: CASSLDSGNTGELFF. CDR3 DNA: TGTGCCAGCAGCTTAGATTCAGGAAACACCGGGGAGCTGTTTTTT.

The rearrangement uses TRBV7-2 and TRBJ1-5; tentatively, D is TRBD1 (6 bases). V lost 6 bases to trimming and J lost 3 bases, with 27 bases between them. CDR1 is SGHTA and CDR2 is FQGNSA in the germline V gene. This CDR3 is built from 19 residues. The CDR3 DNA sequence: TGTGCCAGCAGTAAGGGGGTGGGACGGACCCCCTTTATCAATCAGCCCCAGCATTTT. This gives the protein CASSKGVGRTPFINQPQHF. The full variable domain, with the rest looked up from reference TRBV7-2 and TRBJ1-5, is GAGVSQSPSNKVTEKGKDVELRCDPISGHTALYWYRQSLGQGLEFLIYFQGNSAPDKSGLPSDRFSAERTGGSVSTLTIQRTQQEDSAVYLCASSKGVGRTPFINQPQHFGDGTRLSIL.

This chain uses TRBV5-5 with TRBJ1-1, with D maybe TRBD1 (6 bases). Trimming removed 0 bases at V and 2 bases at J, with 11 bases between. The CDR3 is 15 residues long. Germline V CDR1 and CDR2: SGHKS, YYEKEE (reference sequence). CDR3 residues: CASSLGPGANTEAFF. The CDR3, as DNA: TGTGCCAGCAGCTTGGGTCCGGGGGCTAACACTGAAGCTTTCTTT.

This clone was recorded a few times. The chain couples TRBV20-1 to TRBJ1-5; TRBD1 might be the D (6 bases). Germline V lookup: CDR1 DFQATT, CDR2 SNEGSKA (reference sequence). Trimming removed 8 bases from V and 5 bases from J, with 7 bases in between. The CDR3 length is 10 residues. The CDR3 loop is CSTGYQPQHF. The CDR3 bases are TGCAGTACAGGGTATCAGCCCCAGCATTTT.